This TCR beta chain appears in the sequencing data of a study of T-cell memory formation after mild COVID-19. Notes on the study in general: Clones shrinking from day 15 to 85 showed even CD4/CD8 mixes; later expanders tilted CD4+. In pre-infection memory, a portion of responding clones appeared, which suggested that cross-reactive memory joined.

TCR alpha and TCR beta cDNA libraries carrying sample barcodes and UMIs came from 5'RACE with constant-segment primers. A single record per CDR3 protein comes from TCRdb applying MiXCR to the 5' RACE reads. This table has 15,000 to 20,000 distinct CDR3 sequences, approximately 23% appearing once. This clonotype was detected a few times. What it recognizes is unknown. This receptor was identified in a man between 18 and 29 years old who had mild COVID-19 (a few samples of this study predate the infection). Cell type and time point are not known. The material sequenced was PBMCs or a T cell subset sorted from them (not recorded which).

This CDR3 is CASSIQGAVYEQYF. The CDR3 bases are TGTGCCAGCAGTATCCAGGGGGCAGTCTACGAGCAGTACTTC. V and J are TRBV6-6 and TRBJ2-7; TRBD1 matches at 8 bases. V dropped 5 bases and J dropped 3; count of bases not matched to a gene: 6. The CDR3 has 14 residues. Germline loops: CDR1 MNHNY, CDR2 SVGAGI (reference sequence).